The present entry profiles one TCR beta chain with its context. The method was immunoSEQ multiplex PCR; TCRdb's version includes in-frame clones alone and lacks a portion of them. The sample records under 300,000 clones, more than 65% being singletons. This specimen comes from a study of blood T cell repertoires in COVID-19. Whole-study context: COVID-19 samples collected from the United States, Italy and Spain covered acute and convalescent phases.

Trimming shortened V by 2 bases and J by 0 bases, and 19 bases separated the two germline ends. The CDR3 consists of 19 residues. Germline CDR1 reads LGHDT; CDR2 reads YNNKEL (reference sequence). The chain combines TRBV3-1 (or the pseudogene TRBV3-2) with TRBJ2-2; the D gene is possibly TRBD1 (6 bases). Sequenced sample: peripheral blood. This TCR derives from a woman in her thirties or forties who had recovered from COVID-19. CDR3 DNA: TGTGCCAGCAGCCAAACGGTTTACAGGGCCCTCACGAACACCGGGGAGCTGTTTTTT. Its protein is CASSQTVYRALTNTGELFF.